The clone carrying this T cell receptor beta chain was observed many times. Its antigen remains unidentified. The CDR3 runs to 12 residues. CDR1 and CDR2 from the germline V gene are MNHEY and SMNVEV (reference sequence). J gave up 10 bases and V 4 bases, and 5 bases lay outside the gene matches. This sample is drawn from a study of T-cell reconstitution after alpha-beta-depleted transplantation in children. General observations from the study: The main origin of T-cell counts and diversity one year after transplant was newly produced T cells.

TCRbeta library preparation incorporated unique molecular identifiers. TCRdb recomputed calls from the PCR reads with MiXCR, one row per CDR3 protein. The table records 140,000 to 150,000 distinct CDR3 sequences, about 8.8% of them present only once. The V gene is TRBV27, the J gene TRBJ1-1, with 8 nucleotides matching TRBD1. The material was PBMCs, mostly from graft donor cells, obtained 180 days after TCRalphabeta/CD19-depleted stem cell transplant. This TCR came from a female patient between 2 and 10 years old who had a stem cell transplant for congenital amegakaryocytic thrombocytopenia, so the T cells may come from the graft donor. CDR3 residues: CASSWARGPAFF. CDR3 nucleotides: TGTGCCAGCAGTTGGGCCAGGGGGCCAGCTTTCTTT.